This TCR beta chain is from a study of cytomegalovirus exposure and HLA in healthy donors. Study background: Previous work identified some 120 million unique TCR beta sequences from roughly 180 million T cells. Overall study results and limits: Available immune exposure information covered CMV serostatus only.

CDR1 and CDR2 (germline): SGHRS, YFSETQ. The CDR3 totals 14 residues. With 5 bases removed from V and 0 bases from J, the gap between germline ends came to 11 bases. As concerns this clone: Antigen unknown.

The PCR ran on 60 Vbeta and 13 Jbeta primers. Per the original methods: In a later analysis, the count reached 80 million or so unique TCR beta chains, with 9 million to 11 million shared. Measured with immunoSEQ multiplex PCR; TCRdb has only the in-frame clones, and not every one. V, J and clone size were drawn from that table, and D and trimming were deduced from the DNA. The sample consists of approximately 200,000 clones, roughly 78% of them appearing once. The chain links TRBV5-1 to TRBJ1-1; D may be TRBD1 (6 bases). Sequencing was done on a sample of PBMCs. This clonotype originated in a woman in her 30s in good health and CMV-seropositive. This CDR3 is CASRGGQLNTEAFF. The CDR3 DNA reads TGCGCCAGCAGAGGCGGACAGTTGAACACTGAAGCTTTCTTT.